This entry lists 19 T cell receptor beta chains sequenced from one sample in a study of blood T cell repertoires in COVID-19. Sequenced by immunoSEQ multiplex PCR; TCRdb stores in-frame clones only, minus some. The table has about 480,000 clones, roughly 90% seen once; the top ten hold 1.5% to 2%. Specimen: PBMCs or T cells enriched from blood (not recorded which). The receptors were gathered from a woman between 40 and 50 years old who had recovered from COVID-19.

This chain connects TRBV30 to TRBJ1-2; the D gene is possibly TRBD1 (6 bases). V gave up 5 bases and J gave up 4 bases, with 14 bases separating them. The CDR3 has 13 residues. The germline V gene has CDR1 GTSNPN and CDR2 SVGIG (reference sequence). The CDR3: CAWARGGFYGYTF. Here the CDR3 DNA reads TGTGCCTGGGCGAGGGGGGGCTTCTATGGCTACACCTTC.

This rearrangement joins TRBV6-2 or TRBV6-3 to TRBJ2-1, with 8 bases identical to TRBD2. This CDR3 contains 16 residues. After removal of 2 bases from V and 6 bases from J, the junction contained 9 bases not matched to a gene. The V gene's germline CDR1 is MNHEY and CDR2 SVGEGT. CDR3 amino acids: CASSYPAGLDFNEQFF. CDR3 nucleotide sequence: TGTGCCAGCAGTTACCCCGCGGGACTAGACTTCAATGAGCAGTTCTTC.

As DNA, the CDR3 is TGTGCCAGTAGTATGGCCGGCAGGAGCAATCAGCCCCAGCATTTT. It encodes CASSMAGRSNQPQHF. The chain employs TRBV19 and TRBJ1-5; D uncertain. Germline-derived CDR1 and CDR2 are LNHDA and SQIVND (reference sequence). This CDR3 has 15 amino acids. V was clipped by 3 bases and J by 1 base, with 10 bases between them.

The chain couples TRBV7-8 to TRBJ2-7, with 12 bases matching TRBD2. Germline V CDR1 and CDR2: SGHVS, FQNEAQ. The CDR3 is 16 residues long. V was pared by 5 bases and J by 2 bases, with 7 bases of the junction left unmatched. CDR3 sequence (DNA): TGTGCCAGCAGCCCGCGACTAGCGGGAGTCCCCTACGAGCAGTACTTC. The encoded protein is CASSPRLAGVPYEQYF.

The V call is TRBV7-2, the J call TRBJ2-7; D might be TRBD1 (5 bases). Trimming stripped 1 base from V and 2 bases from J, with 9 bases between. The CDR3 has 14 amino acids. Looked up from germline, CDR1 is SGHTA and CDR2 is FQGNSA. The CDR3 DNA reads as TGTGCCAGCAGCTTAGGGGGCTCAGCCTACGAGCAGTACTTC. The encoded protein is CASSLGGSAYEQYF.

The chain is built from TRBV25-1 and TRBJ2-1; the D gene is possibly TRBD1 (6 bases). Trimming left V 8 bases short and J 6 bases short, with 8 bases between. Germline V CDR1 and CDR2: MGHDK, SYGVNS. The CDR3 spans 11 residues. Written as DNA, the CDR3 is TGTGCCAGCGCCAGGGGCAATGAGCAGTTCTTC. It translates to CASARGNEQFF. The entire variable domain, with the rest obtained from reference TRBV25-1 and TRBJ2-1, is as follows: EADIYQTPRYLVIGTGKKITLECSQTMGHDKMYWYQQDPGMELHLIHYSYGVNSTEKGDLSSESTVSRIRTEHFPLTLESARPSHTSQYLCASARGNEQFFGPGTRLTVL.

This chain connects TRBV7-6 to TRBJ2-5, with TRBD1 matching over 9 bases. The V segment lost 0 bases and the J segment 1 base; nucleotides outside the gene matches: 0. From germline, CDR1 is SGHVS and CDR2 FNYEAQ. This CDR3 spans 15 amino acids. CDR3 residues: CASSLATGGQETQYF. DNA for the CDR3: TGTGCCAGCAGCTTAGCGACAGGGGGCCAAGAGACCCAGTACTTC. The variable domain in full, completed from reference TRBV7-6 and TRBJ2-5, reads GAGVSQSPRYKVTKRGQDVALRCDPISGHVSLYWYRQALGQGPEFLTYFNYEAQQDKSGLPNDRFSAERPEGSISTLTIQRTEQRDSAMYRCASSLATGGQETQYFGPGTRLLVL.

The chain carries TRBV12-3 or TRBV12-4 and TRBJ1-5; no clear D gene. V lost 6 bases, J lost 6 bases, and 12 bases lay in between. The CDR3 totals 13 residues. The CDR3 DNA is TGTGCCAGCAGCCAGAGGGTAGGTCAGCCCCAGCATTTT. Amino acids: CASSQRVGQPQHF.

The CDR3 loop is CASTTGFGNTIYF. CDR3 DNA sequence: TGTGCCAGCACAACAGGGTTCGGAAACACCATATATTTT. The J gene is TRBJ1-3, the V gene TRBV12-3 or TRBV12-4; TRBD1 is a possible D gene (6 bases). CDR3 length equals 13 residues. The V end lost 7 bases, the J end lost 4 bases, and 11 bases lay between the germline ends.

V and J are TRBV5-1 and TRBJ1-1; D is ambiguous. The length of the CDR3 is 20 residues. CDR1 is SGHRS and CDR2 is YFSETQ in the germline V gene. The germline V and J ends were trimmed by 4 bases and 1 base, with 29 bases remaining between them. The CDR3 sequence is CASSLAVPGVLAYGNTEAFF. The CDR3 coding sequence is TGCGCCAGCAGCCTGGCCGTACCCGGGGTTTTAGCCTATGGGAACACTGAAGCTTTCTTT.

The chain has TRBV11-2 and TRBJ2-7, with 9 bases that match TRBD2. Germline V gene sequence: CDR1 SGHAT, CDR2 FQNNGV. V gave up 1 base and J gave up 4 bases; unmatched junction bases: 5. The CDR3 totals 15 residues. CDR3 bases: TGTGCCAGCAGCTTAGGTAGCGGGAGTTCGTACGAGCAGTACTTC. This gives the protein CASSLGSGSSYEQYF.

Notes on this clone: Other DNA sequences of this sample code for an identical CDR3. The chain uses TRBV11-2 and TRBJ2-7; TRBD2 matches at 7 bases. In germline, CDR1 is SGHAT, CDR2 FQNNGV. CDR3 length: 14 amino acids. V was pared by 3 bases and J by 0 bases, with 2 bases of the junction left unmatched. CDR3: CASSFSSGSYEQYF. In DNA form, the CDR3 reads TGTGCCAGCAGCTTCTCTAGCGGCTCCTACGAGCAGTACTTC.

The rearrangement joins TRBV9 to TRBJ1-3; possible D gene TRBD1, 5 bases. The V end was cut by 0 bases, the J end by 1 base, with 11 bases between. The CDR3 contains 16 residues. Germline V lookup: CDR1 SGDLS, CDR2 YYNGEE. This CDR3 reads CASSVAGRGSGNTIYF. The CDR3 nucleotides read TGTGCCAGCAGCGTAGCCGGGAGGGGTTCTGGAAACACCATATATTTT.

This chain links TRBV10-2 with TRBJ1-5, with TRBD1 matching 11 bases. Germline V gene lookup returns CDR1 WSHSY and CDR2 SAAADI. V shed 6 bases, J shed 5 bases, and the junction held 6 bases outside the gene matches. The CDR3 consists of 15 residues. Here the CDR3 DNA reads TGCGCCAGCAGACGAGGGACAGGGGGAGATCAGCCCCAGCATTTT. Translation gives CASRRGTGGDQPQHF.

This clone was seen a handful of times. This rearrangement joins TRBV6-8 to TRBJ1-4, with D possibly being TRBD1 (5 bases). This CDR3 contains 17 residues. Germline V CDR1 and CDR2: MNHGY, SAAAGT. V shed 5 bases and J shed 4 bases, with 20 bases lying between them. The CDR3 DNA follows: TGTGCCAGCAGTCTATGGGGGGACGATCGGTTTAATGAAAAACTGTTTTTT. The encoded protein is CASSLWGDDRFNEKLFF.

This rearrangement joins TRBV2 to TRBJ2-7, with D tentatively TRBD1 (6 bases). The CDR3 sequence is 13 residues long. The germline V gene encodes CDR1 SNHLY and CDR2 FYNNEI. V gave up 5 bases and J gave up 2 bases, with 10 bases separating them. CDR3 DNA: TGTGCCAGCAGTCGACAGGAGCCCTACGAGCAGTACTTC. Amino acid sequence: CASSRQEPYEQYF.

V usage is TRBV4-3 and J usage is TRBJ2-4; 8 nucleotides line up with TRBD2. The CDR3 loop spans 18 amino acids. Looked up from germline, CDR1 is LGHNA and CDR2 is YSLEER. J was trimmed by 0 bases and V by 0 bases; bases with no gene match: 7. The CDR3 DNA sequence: TGCGCCAGCAGCCAAGATCGGGTTAGCGGGATAGCCAAAAACATTCAGTACTTC. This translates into CASSQDRVSGIAKNIQYF.

CDR3: CASSPWPSRGSSYNSPLHF. CDR3 nucleotides: TGTGCCAGCTCACCATGGCCGAGCAGGGGCAGCTCCTATAATTCACCCCTCCACTTT. This chain uses TRBV18 with TRBJ1-6; possibly TRBD1 for D (6 bases). The germline V gene has CDR1 KGHSH and CDR2 LQKENI. The CDR3 length is 19 residues. Trimming removed 2 bases at V and 0 bases at J, with 17 bases between.

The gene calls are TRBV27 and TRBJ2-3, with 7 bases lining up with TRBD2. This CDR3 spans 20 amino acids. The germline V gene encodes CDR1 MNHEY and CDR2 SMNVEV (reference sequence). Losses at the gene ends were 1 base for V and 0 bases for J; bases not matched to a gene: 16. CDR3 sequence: CASSLLTLGVGSGSTDTQYF. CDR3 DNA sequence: TGTGCCAGCAGTTTATTGACGTTGGGCGTTGGTAGCGGGAGCACAGATACGCAGTATTTT.